Here is one TCR beta chain with its context. Its antigen is not known. A FACSAria was used to sort CD4+ and CD8+ T cells. These cells came from PBMCs. This entry comes from a study of CD8+ T cells in alopecia areata. Study-level points and caveats: In lesional scalp, particularly from alopecia totalis/universalis, clonality was higher than in normal scalp. Scalp sample data also include resident alphabeta T cells from normal skin. Between patients, shared TCR sequences were less clear than in mice. This was possibly due in part to HLA diversity in the patient population.

Germline values: CDR1 SGDLS, CDR2 YYNGEE. V was clipped by 0 bases and J by 0 bases, with 10 bases between them. The CDR3 has 15 amino acids. Following RNA extraction, reverse transcription yielded cDNA that acted as the sequencing template. Here immunoSEQ multiplex PCR was the method, and the copy in TCRdb shows in-frame clones only, minus some. The sample carries some 160,000 clones, around two thirds recorded once. V and J are TRBV9 and TRBJ2-7; D is ambiguous. The sequence was collected from a human donor in good health. Source material: CD8+ T cells sorted from blood. The CDR3 region is CASSVDGTDSYEQYF. DNA of the CDR3: TGTGCCAGCAGCGTAGATGGTACAGACTCCTACGAGCAGTACTTC.